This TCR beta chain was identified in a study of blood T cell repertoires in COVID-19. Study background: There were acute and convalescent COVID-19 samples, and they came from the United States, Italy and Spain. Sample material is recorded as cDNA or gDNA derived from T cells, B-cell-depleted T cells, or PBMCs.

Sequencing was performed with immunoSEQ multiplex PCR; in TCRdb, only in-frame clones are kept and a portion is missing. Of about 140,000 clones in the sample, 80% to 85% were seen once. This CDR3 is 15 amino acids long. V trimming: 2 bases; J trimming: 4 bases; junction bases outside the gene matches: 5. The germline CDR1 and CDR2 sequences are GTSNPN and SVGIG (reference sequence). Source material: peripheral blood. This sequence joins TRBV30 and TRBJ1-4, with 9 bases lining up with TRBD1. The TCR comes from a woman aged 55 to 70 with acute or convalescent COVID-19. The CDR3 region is CAWSPGTGSNEKLFF. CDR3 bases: TGTGCCTGGAGTCCAGGGACAGGGAGTAATGAAAAACTGTTTTTT.